The source of this T cell receptor (beta chain) is a study of blood T cell repertoires in COVID-19. Study context: There were acute and convalescent COVID-19 samples, and they came from the United States, Italy and Spain. Nucleic acid was either cDNA or gDNA, and it came from T cells, B-cell-depleted T cells, or PBMCs.

The data were produced by immunoSEQ multiplex PCR, yet TCRdb's version contains in-frame clones alone and is incomplete. This table has some 400,000 clones, about 89% appearing once. The V and J ends lost 5 bases and 7 bases respectively, with 11 bases between them. The CDR3 length is 12 residues. Germline lookup yields CDR1 SGHNT and CDR2 YENEEA. Seattle patients were enrolled while actively infected and followed longitudinally. The rearrangement links TRBV11-3 to TRBJ1-1, with D maybe TRBD1 (5 bases). The TCR originated in a woman aged 25 to 39 with COVID-19, enrolled during active disease. Sequencing was performed on peripheral blood. The CDR3 here is CASSRTRGEAFF. The CDR3 bases are TGTGCCAGCAGCAGGACAAGAGGTGAAGCTTTCTTT.